This T cell receptor beta chain was sequenced during a study of T cell repertoires in cytomegalovirus infection (dated by TCRdb to between 2018 and 2021). Looking at the study overall: Donor HLA type was relevant to the analysis, because carriage of CMV infection together with the matching HLA type was indicated by public TCR beta signatures. Overall study results and their limits: The ex vivo response was dominated by HLA-C-restricted CMV-specific TCR beta clonotypes, which also provided the single most frequent clonotype in two of eight donors. Carriers of CMV infection plus the relevant HLA type were discriminated by the cumulative frequency of public TCR beta family members in the study cohort and in an independent roughly 380-donor cohort.

With respect to this clonotype: This clone's antigen is unknown. Per-base qualities were not stored, and no clone one base away is much larger.

The CDR3 starts with the cysteine, ends with the phenylalanine, and has 16 residues. CDR3 DNA only is kept here, 48 bases in frame from base 1. Germline trimming amounts to 0 bases on V and 2 bases on J, with 4 as the count of junction bases outside the gene matches. The germline V gene encodes CDR1 SGHTA and CDR2 FQGNSA. The reads were generated on an Illumina HiSeq 1500. TCRdb reprocessed the public reads (quality trimming at Q25 with fastp, clone calling with MiXCR) and kept in-frame beta chains. CDR3 protein sequences are deduplicated, and each keeps its most common genes and DNA. This sample is represented by 510,000 or so distinct CDR3 sequences; around 27% of them were singletons. Of the sample, around 14% falls within the top ten clones.

The sequenced material came from PBMCs. Rearrangement joined TRBV7-2 to TRBJ2-7, and TRBD2 aligns with 10 junction nucleotides. This sequence was found in a human donor in good health (CMV status not recorded). Some clones in this sample may be carry-over from other donors' samples. The nucleotides are TGTGCCAGCAGCTTAGCGCGGCTAGCGGGAGCCTACGAGCAGTACTTC. Translated, it reads CASSLARLAGAYEQYF. With the portions outside the CDR3 filled from the reference TRBV7-2 and TRBJ2-7 genes, the complete variable region becomes GAGVSQSPSNKVTEKGKDVELRCDPISGHTALYWYRQSLGQGLEFLIYFQGNSAPDKSGLPSDRFSAERTGGSVSTLTIQRTQQEDSAVYLCASSLARLAGAYEQYFGPGTRLTVT.